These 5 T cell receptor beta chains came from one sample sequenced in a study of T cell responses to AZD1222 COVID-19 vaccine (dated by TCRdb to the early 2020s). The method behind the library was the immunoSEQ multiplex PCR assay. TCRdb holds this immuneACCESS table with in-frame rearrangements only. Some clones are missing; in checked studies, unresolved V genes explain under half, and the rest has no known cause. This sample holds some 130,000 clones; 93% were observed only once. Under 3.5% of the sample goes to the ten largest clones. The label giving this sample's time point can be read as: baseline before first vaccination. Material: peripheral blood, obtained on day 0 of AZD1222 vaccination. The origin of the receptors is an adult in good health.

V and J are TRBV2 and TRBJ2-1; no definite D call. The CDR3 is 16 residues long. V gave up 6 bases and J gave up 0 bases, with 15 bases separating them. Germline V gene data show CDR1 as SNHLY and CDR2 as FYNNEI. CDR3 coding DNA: TGTGCCAGCAGCGCCATTGGCGGAAGCTCCTACAATGAGCAGTTCTTC. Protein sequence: CASSAIGGSSYNEQFF. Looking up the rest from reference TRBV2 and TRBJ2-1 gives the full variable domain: EPEVTQTPSHQVTQMGQEVILRCVPISNHLYFYWYRQILGQKVEFLVSFYNNEISEKSEIFDDQFSVERPDGSNFTLKIRSTKLEDSAMYFCASSAIGGSSYNEQFFGPGTRLTVL.

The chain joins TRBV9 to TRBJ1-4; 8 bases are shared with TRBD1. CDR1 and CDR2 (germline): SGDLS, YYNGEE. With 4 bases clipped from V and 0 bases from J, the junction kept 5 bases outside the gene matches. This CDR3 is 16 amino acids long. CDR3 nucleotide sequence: TGTGCCAGCAGCTCCCGGACAGGGCCAACTAATGAAAAACTGTTTTTT. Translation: CASSSRTGPTNEKLFF.

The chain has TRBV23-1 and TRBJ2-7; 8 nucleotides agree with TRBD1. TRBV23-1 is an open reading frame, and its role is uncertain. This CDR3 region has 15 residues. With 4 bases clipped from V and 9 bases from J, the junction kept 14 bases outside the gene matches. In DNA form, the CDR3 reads TGCGCCAGCAGTCCCTACGGTGAGGCAGGGGGCGGGCAGTACTTC. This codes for CASSPYGEAGGGQYF.

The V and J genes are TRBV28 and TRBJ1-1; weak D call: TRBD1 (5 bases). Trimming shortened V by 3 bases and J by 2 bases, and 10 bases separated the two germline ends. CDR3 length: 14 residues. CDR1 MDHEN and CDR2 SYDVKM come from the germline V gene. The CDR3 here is CASSLAGSNTEAFF. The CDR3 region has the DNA TGTGCCAGCAGTTTGGCAGGGTCAAACACTGAAGCTTTCTTT. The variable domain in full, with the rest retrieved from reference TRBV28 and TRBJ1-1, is DVKVTQSSRYLVKRTGEKVFLECVQDMDHENMFWYRQDPGLGLRLIYFSYDVKMKEKGDIPEGYSVSREKKERFSLILESASTNQTSMYLCASSLAGSNTEAFFGQGTRLTVV.

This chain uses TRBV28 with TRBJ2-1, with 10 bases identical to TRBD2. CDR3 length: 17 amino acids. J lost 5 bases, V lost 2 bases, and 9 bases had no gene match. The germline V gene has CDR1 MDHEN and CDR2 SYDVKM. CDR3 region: CASSLILLAGEDNEQFF. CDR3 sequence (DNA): TGTGCCAGCAGTTTAATTCTCCTAGCGGGAGAGGACAATGAGCAGTTCTTC.